This TCR beta chain was identified in a study of tumor and adjacent non-tumor tissue in lung cancer (dated by TCRdb to the late 2010s). The study in broad terms: Patients with adenocarcinoma (approximately twelve), squamous cell carcinoma (2) and small cell lung cancer (1) were included in the cohort. The approximately 15 patients were aged about 31 to 76 years, included about ten men and 5 women, and had TNM stage I to III disease. More than 25 paired specimens, one tumor and one normal lung sample per patient, were profiled by TCRbeta CDR3 sequencing. The study compared bulk TCRbeta repertoires from lung tumor tissue and matched distant non-tumor lung tissue of roughly 15 lung cancer patients. Sequencing produced more than 100,000,000 productive TCRbeta reads in total, an average of about 4.5 million reads per sample.

RNA was extracted from bulk unsorted tissue and checked for quality with a NanoDrop ND-1000 and an Agilent 2100. For the normal lung samples, distant non-tumor tissue was collected more than 3 cm away from the tumor edge. All donors had newly diagnosed lung cancer, had not received prior chemotherapy, and were admitted for thoracic surgery in China between August and November 2014. Patients with previous radiotherapy or chemotherapy, or with another concurrent cancer, were excluded from the study. Surgical tissue pieces of about 1-2.1 cm3 were preserved in RNAlater solution and stored at -80 °C until use. A note on this clonotype: Its recognized antigen is unknown. Base-call qualities are not available, and no considerably larger clone is one nucleotide away.

Study-level results and caveats: Neither the sequencing platform nor unique molecular identifiers are mentioned in the methods. Only approximately 16 patients were included in the cohort, and the need for larger samples and more detailed clinical data was noted by the authors. Younger patients had significantly higher TCR diversity, and higher tumor TCR diversity was associated with shorter overall and disease-free survival. Tumor tissue showed significantly greater TCR diversity (inverse Simpson) than normal lung tissue (roughly 430 vs 170, P = 0.0075, Mann-Whitney U test). Because peripheral blood was not sequenced, blood TCRbeta repertoires in the lung cancer patients of the study were not examined. A significantly larger cumulative share of the repertoire was made up by the top 100 clones in normal lung than in tumor tissue.

Library preparation employed multiplex PCR. Sequencing took place on an Illumina HiSeq 2500. TCRbeta libraries were built by three rounds of nested PCR using primers (Table S4), following protocols modified from ARM-PCR. PCR products of 200-500 bp were gel-excised and purified with the QIAquick gel extraction kit before sequencing. As for how the authors treated the data: Reads were cleaned with Trimmomatic, merged with FLASH into complete CDR3 sequences, and assigned to V(D)J germline segments with MiTCR. Clonal diversity was calculated as the inverse Simpson's index using VDJtools. Productive reads were defined as in-frame sequences without a premature stop codon. TCRdb itself trimmed the public reads at Q25 with fastp, ran MiXCR and retained productive beta chains. Every entry covers one CDR3 protein and lists the most common genes and DNA from its rows. It is TCRdb's table, rather than the study itself, that gives the V and J calls and clone size. Within this sample are about 100,000 distinct CDR3 sequences, with over 55% of them counted one time only. The ten top clones hold less than 20% of the sample.

Spanning cysteine to phenylalanine, the CDR3 consists of 15 amino acids. Only CDR3 DNA is held: 45 bases, read in frame from base 1. In the germline V gene (reference sequence), CDR1 corresponds to PRHDT and CDR2 to FYEKMQ. The TCR originated in a man younger than 45 with non-small cell lung cancer. The sequencing sample was made of distant non-tumor lung tissue. The chain couples TRBV13 to TRBJ2-7; the D gene lacks a confident call. CDR3 protein: CVNSLSGVEYYEQYF. At the DNA level, the sequence is TGTGTCAACAGCCTCTCAGGCGTGGAGTACTACGAGCAGTACTTC.